The sequence of this TCR beta chain was determined in a study of early T cells in non-severe SARS-CoV-2 infection. At the level of the study: Investigators sequenced bulk RNA drawn from unsorted whole blood, and chains remained unpaired.

The study, taken as a whole, reports: In VDJdb matching, anti-spike CD8 responses were favored while private and CD4 specificities went missing.

MiXCR, applied by TCRdb to the 5' RACE reads, yields one record per CDR3 protein. The sample holds approximately 29,000 distinct CDR3 sequences, 5.5% to 6% seen once. This clonotype has just a few counts. Its antigen is unknown. The germline gives CDR1 SNHLY, CDR2 FYNNEI. The CDR3 totals 17 residues. Trimming cost V 4 bases and J 0 bases, with 16 bases left between them. Sequences were obtained from whole blood. This clonotype was obtained from an adult who was a healthcare worker with PCR-confirmed SARS-CoV-2 infection or an uninfected control (not recorded which). This chain connects TRBV2 to TRBJ2-4; possibly TRBD2 for D (6 bases). This CDR3 reads CASSGGKLAGAKNIQYF. CDR3 sequence (DNA): TGTGCCAGCAGTGGAGGGAAACTAGCCGGAGCCAAAAACATTCAGTACTTC.